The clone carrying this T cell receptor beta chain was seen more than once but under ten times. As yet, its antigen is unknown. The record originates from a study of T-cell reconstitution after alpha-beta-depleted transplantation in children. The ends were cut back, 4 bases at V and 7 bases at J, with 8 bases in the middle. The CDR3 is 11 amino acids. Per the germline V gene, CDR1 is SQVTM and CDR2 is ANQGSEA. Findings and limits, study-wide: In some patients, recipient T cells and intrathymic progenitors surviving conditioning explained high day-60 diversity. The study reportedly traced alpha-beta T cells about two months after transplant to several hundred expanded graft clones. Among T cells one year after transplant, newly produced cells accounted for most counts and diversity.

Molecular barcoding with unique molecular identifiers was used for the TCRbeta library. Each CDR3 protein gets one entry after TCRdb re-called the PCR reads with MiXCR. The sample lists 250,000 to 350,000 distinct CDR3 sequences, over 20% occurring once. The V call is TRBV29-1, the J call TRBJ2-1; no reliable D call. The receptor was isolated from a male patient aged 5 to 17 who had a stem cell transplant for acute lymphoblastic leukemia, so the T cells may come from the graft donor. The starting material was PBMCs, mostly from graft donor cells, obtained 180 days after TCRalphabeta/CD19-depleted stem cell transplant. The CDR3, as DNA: TGCAGCGTTGCTCGCTATAATGAGCAGTTCTTC. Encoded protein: CSVARYNEQFF.